A single TCR beta chain is shown here with its context. Investigators amplified TCR beta CDR3 regions from RNA transcripts. First-round RT-PCR used HTBI primers; second-round multiplex PCR followed. One entry per CDR3 protein results from TCRdb running MiXCR on the multiplex PCR reads. The top ten hold more than 2.5% of the sample, which has around 600,000 distinct CDR3 sequences, more than 40% seen once. The ends were cut back, 0 bases at V and 2 bases at J, with 11 bases in the middle. Germline values: CDR1 MNHEY, CDR2 SVGAGI. The CDR3 is 16 amino acids. This entry comes from a study of Graves' ophthalmopathy and Graves' hyperthyroidism.

The TCR sequence derives from an adult man with Graves' ophthalmopathy. Sequenced material: peripheral blood. V and J are TRBV6-5 and TRBJ1-3; D gene uncertain. The CDR3 coding sequence is TGTGCCAGCAGTTACTCGAGACACCCCACTGGAAACACCATATATTTT. It encodes CASSYSRHPTGNTIYF.